The 18 T cell receptor beta chains in this list originate from one sample, sequenced in a study of PD-1 blockade in classical Hodgkin lymphoma (dated by TCRdb to about 2020). Libraries were made using the immunoSEQ multiplex PCR assay. The source is immuneACCESS, and TCRdb retained only in-frame sequences with V and J called. Part of the clones is not carried over; for the studies checked, unresolved V genes explain less than half of this, and the remainder is unexplained. The sample has around 26,000 clones on record, almost 70% of them singletons. The top ten hold 3.3% of the sample. The sample's time point label, in plain terms: cycle 1 day 1 (C1D1), immediately before nivolumab initiation. Relapse after autologous stem cell transplantation had occurred in all trial patients, and cohorts A, B and C were distinguished by prior brentuximab vedotin exposure. Sequenced here: peripheral blood mononuclear cells (PBMCs), sampled at baseline. These receptors originate from a human donor with classical Hodgkin lymphoma.

The J gene is TRBJ1-3, the V gene TRBV6-1; possible D gene TRBD1, 5 bases. Trimming removed 7 bases at V and 6 bases at J, with 16 bases between. The CDR3 has 14 residues. Germline CDR1 reads MNHNS; CDR2 reads SASEGT. CDR3 sequence reads: CASIPPGVQNTIYF. CDR3 in DNA: TGTGCCAGCATCCCCCCGGGGGTCCAAAACACCATATATTTT.

The CDR3 bases are TGTGCCAGCTCACCCGGGGACAGGGTAGGGTACGAGCAGTACTTC. This codes for CASSPGDRVGYEQYF. J is TRBJ2-7 and V is TRBV18; 9 bases agree with TRBD1. Trimming at V came to 3 bases and at J to 4 bases, leaving 7 bases not matched to a gene. The length of the CDR3 is 15 residues. CDR1 and CDR2 (germline): KGHSH, LQKENI.

This clone was counted between two and nine times. This CDR3 is also generated by other DNA sequences in the sample. V and J are TRBV5-6 and TRBJ2-7; 11 bases agree with TRBD2. The trim removed 4 bases at V and 3 bases at J, leaving 6 bases unmatched. Germline values: CDR1 SGHDT, CDR2 YYEEEE. This CDR3 is built from 15 residues. The CDR3 is CASSPGTSGFYEQYF. The CDR3 DNA reads as TGTGCCAGCAGCCCCGGGACTAGCGGTTTCTACGAGCAGTACTTC.

The chain employs TRBV27 and TRBJ1-4; D call uncertain. Germline V gene sequence: CDR1 MNHEY, CDR2 SMNVEV (reference sequence). Trimming removed 4 bases from V and 7 bases from J, with 10 bases in between. The CDR3 length is 13 residues. Here the CDR3 reads CASSSTALEKLFF. In DNA form, the CDR3 reads TGTGCCAGCAGTTCAACGGCCCTTGAAAAACTGTTTTTT.

This chain connects TRBV6-5 to TRBJ2-3; possible D gene TRBD2, 6 bases. This CDR3 has 15 amino acids. Germline V gives CDR1 MNHEY, CDR2 SVGAGI. The germline V and J ends were trimmed by 6 bases and 4 bases, with 17 bases remaining between them. CDR3 residues: CASSRTSPSADTQYF. The CDR3 region has the DNA TGTGCCAGCAGCCGTACTAGCCCAAGCGCAGATACGCAGTATTTT.

The CDR3 region is CASSPRLAGDYNEQFF. The CDR3 coding sequence is TGTGCCAGCAGCCCTCGACTAGCGGGGGACTACAATGAGCAGTTCTTC. The chain uses TRBV7-2 and TRBJ2-1, with 12 bases fitting TRBD2. This CDR3 spans 16 amino acids. The V and J ends lost 5 bases and 3 bases, in that order; junction bases with no gene match: 5. Germline CDR1 reads SGHTA; CDR2 reads FQGNSA.

The chain carries TRBV29-1 and TRBJ1-1; D perhaps matches TRBD1 (5 bases). Per germline, CDR1 SQVTM and CDR2 ANQGSEA. The V end lost 5 bases, the J end lost 0 bases, and 10 bases lay between the germline ends. The CDR3 sequence is 13 residues long. The CDR3 DNA reads as TGCAGCGTTTGTGGGGCCCTGAACACTGAAGCTTTCTTT. Translation gives CSVCGALNTEAFF.

This clone was observed a handful of times. V usage is TRBV11-2 and J usage is TRBJ2-7; possibly TRBD1 or TRBD2 for D (6 bases each). The CDR3 spans 11 residues. V lost 10 bases, J lost 11 bases, and 18 bases lay in between. Germline V gene data show CDR1 as SGHAT and CDR2 as FQNNGV. The CDR3 spells CATGPGAGKYF. The CDR3 bases are TGTGCCACCGGGCCGGGGGCAGGGAAGTACTTC. The variable domain in full, with the rest retrieved from reference TRBV11-2 and TRBJ2-7, is EAGVAQSPRYKIIEKRQSVAFWCNPISGHATLYWYQQILGQGPKLLIQFQNNGVVDDSQLPKDRFSAERLKGVDSTLKIQPAKLEDSAVYLCATGPGAGKYFGPGTRLTVT.

The chain recombines TRBV30 with TRBJ1-1, with D perhaps TRBD1 (5 bases). This CDR3 has 14 residues. Trimming left V 0 bases short and J 5 bases short, with 13 bases between. Germline CDR1 is GTSNPN and CDR2 is SVGIG (reference sequence). CDR3 sequence: CAWSVTGGGTEAFF. Written as DNA, the CDR3 is TGTGCCTGGAGTGTAACAGGAGGAGGGACTGAAGCTTTCTTT. The variable domain in full, completed from reference TRBV30 and TRBJ1-1, reads SQTIHQWPATLVQPVGSPLSLECTVEGTSNPNLYWYRQAAGRGLQLLFYSVGIGQISSEVPQNLSASRPQDRQFILSSKKLLLSDSGFYLCAWSVTGGGTEAFFGQGTRLTVV.

As to this clone: The germline gene is not matched at one end of the junction; a read error may be the cause. Other DNA variants within this sample encode the same CDR3. This chain uses TRBV7-9 with TRBJ1-2; 9 bases are a match to TRBD1. The V gene's germline CDR1 is SEHNR and CDR2 FQNEAQ (reference sequence). There are 16 residues in the CDR3. Here the CDR3 DNA reads TGTGCCAGCAGCTTTACCACCGGGACAGGGTTGAATGGCTACACTTTC. This sequence encodes CASSFTTGTGLNGYTF.

The V and J genes are TRBV5-1 and TRBJ2-1; possibly TRBD1 or TRBD2 for D (6 bases each). The CDR3 totals 14 residues. V lost 3 bases and J 7 bases, leaving 14 bases between the germline ends. From germline, CDR1 is SGHRS and CDR2 YFSETQ. Here the CDR3 reads CASSSGGQWNEQFF. CDR3 DNA: TGCGCCAGCAGCTCTGGGGGGCAATGGAATGAGCAGTTCTTC. Based on the CDR3 plus reference TRBV5-1 and TRBJ2-1, the full variable domain is KAGVTQTPRYLIKTRGQQVTLSCSPISGHRSVSWYQQTPGQGLQFLFEYFSETQRNKGNFPGRFSGRQFSNSRSEMNVSTLELGDSALYLCASSSGGQWNEQFFGPGTRLTVL.

The gene calls are TRBV7-2 and TRBJ1-1; perhaps TRBD1 as D (5 bases). The length of the CDR3 is 18 residues. From germline, CDR1 is SGHTA and CDR2 FQGNSA. The V and J ends lost 1 base and 0 bases respectively, with 18 bases between them. The CDR3 nucleotides are TGTGCCAGCAGCTTAGGTAGTCAGGGACTCTTCATGAACACTGAAGCTTTCTTT. Its protein product is CASSLGSQGLFMNTEAFF. Filled out from reference TRBV7-2 and TRBJ1-1, the complete variable domain reads GAGVSQSPSNKVTEKGKDVELRCDPISGHTALYWYRQSLGQGLEFLIYFQGNSAPDKSGLPSDRFSAERTGGSVSTLTIQRTQQEDSAVYLCASSLGSQGLFMNTEAFFGQGTRLTVV.

V gene TRBV7-6 combines with J gene TRBJ2-1; 8 bases map to TRBD1. Germline V gene lookup returns CDR1 SGHVS and CDR2 FNYEAQ. The V and J ends lost 1 base and 8 bases, in that order; junction bases with no gene match: 4. This CDR3 has 14 residues. CDR3 sequence reads: CASSLVAGGHEQFF. In DNA form, the CDR3 reads TGTGCCAGCAGCTTAGTGGCAGGGGGCCATGAGCAGTTCTTC.

The rearrangement links TRBV7-9 to TRBJ2-7; D may be TRBD1 (5 bases). The CDR3 spans 12 residues. Germline CDR1 is SEHNR and CDR2 is FQNEAQ (reference sequence). Trimming removed 5 bases at V and 6 bases at J, with 11 bases between. CDR3 loop: CASSLGVVEQYF. The CDR3 DNA reads TGTGCCAGCAGCCTAGGGGTGGTCGAGCAGTACTTC.

This chain connects TRBV9 to TRBJ2-3; D unresolved. Germline V lookup: CDR1 SGDLS, CDR2 YYNGEE. This CDR3 region has 14 residues. The V and J ends lost 0 bases and 2 bases respectively, with 7 bases between them. The CDR3 sequence is CASSVDVFTDTQYF. The CDR3 DNA is TGTGCCAGCAGCGTAGACGTCTTCACAGATACGCAGTATTTT. Full variable domain (outside the CDR3, taken from reference TRBV9 and TRBJ2-3): DSGVTQTPKHLITATGQRVTLRCSPRSGDLSVYWYQQSLDQGLQFLIQYYNGEERAKGNILERFSAQQFPDLHSELNLSSLELGDSALYFCASSVDVFTDTQYFGPGTRLTVL.

The rearrangement uses TRBV7-2 and TRBJ2-3, with unresolved D. The CDR3 is made up of 15 amino acids. Germline CDR1 and CDR2: SGHTA and FQGNSA. V was pared by 1 base and J by 1 base, with 9 bases between. Here the CDR3 DNA reads TGTGCCAGCAGCTTAGTGGCTACCCGCACAGATACGCAGTATTTT. The encoded protein is CASSLVATRTDTQYF.

The chain joins TRBV6-5 to TRBJ2-1, with D perhaps given as TRBD1 or TRBD2 (5 bases each). The germline V and J ends were trimmed by 4 bases and 3 bases, with 16 bases remaining between them. This CDR3 spans 16 amino acids. Germline CDR1 and CDR2: MNHEY and SVGAGI. For the CDR3, the DNA is TGTGCCAGCAGTTGGGGGTTGGGTGTTGACTACAATGAGCAGTTCTTC. Its protein is CASSWGLGVDYNEQFF.

This chain connects TRBV7-2 to TRBJ1-5, with TRBD1 matching 7 bases. The junction had 12 bases not matched to a gene; V was cut back by 5 bases and J by 5 bases. Germline-derived CDR1 and CDR2 are SGHTA and FQGNSA. The CDR3 totals 16 residues. The DNA of the CDR3 is TGTGCCAGCAGCCCCCAGGGGGGGGACATCTATCAGCCCCAGCATTTT. Its protein product is CASSPQGGDIYQPQHF.